The 5 T cell receptor beta chains reported below all come from one sample, sequenced in a study of blood T cells in healthy people across ages. A J-beta primer mix and a sample-barcoded 5' primer were used in a second PCR of roughly 7 to 12 cycles. TCRdb passed the 5' RACE reads through MiXCR, listing each CDR3 protein once. The sample yields 1.6 million or so distinct CDR3 sequences, approximately 32% seen once. Sequenced input: blood. These receptors all come from a woman aged 30 to 39 in good health.

The rearrangement uses TRBV20-1 and TRBJ1-1; 7 bases align to TRBD1. Losses at the gene ends were 0 bases for V and 3 bases for J; bases not matched to a gene: 10. The CDR3 extends over 16 amino acids. The V gene's germline CDR1 is DFQATT and CDR2 SNEGSKA (reference sequence). CDR3 protein: CSARDRRRGRDTEAFF. The CDR3 DNA reads TGCAGTGCTAGAGATCGGAGAAGGGGGCGGGACACTGAAGCTTTCTTT.

This clonotype was seen repeatedly, ten times or more. The chain recombines TRBV7-9 with TRBJ2-7, with D perhaps assigned TRBD1 or TRBD2 (5 bases each). The V gene's germline CDR1 is SEHNR and CDR2 FQNEAQ (reference sequence). The CDR3 has 14 amino acids. Trimming cost V 5 bases and J 3 bases, with 14 bases left between them. The DNA for the CDR3 is TGTGCCAGCAGCCCCGCACTGGGGGTCTACGAGCAGTACTTC. Translating it yields CASSPALGVYEQYF.

This clonotype has only a few counts. The chain has TRBV24-1 and TRBJ2-5; D ambiguous. This CDR3 contains 15 residues. Germline V lookup: CDR1 KGHDR, CDR2 SFDVKD. V was cut by 5 bases and J by 0 bases, with 12 bases left in between. The CDR3 region has the DNA TGTGCCACCAGTGCGGAACAGACGTACCAAGAGACCCAGTACTTC. Its translation is CATSAEQTYQETQYF.

This clonotype was observed a handful of times. The chain recombines TRBV5-1 with TRBJ2-1; perhaps TRBD1 as D (6 bases). This CDR3 is built from 16 residues. The ends were cut back, 3 bases at V and 0 bases at J, with 13 bases in the middle. Germline values: CDR1 SGHRS, CDR2 YFSETQ. The DNA of the CDR3 is TGCGCCAGCAGCTCAATTTTAGGGGGCTCCTACAATGAGCAGTTCTTC. Its translation: CASSSILGGSYNEQFF.

On this clonotype itself: A much larger clone differs by one base, so this may be a read error. DNA for the CDR3: TGTGCCTGCAGCTTGGCAGGGACTAGTAGTCCCCACAATGAGCAGTTCTTC. Encoded protein: CACSLAGTSSPHNEQFF. The chain recombines TRBV5-5 with TRBJ2-1; 8 bases are a match to TRBD2. Looked up from germline, CDR1 is SGHKS and CDR2 is YYEKEE (reference sequence). The CDR3 is made up of 17 amino acids.